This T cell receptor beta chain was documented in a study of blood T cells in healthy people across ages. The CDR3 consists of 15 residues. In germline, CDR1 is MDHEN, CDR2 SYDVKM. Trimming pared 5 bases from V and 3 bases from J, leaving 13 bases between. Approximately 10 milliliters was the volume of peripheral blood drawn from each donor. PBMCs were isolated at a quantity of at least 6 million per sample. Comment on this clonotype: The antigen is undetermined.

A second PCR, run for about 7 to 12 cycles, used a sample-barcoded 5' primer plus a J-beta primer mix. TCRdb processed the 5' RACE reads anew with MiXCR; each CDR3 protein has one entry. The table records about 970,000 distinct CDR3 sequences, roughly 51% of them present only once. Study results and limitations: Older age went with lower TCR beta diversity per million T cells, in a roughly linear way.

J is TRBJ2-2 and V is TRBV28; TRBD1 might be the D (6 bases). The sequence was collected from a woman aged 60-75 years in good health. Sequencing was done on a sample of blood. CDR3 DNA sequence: TGTGCCAGCAGTCCCCCGGGACAAGACACCGGGGAGCTGTTTTTT. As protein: CASSPPGQDTGELFF.